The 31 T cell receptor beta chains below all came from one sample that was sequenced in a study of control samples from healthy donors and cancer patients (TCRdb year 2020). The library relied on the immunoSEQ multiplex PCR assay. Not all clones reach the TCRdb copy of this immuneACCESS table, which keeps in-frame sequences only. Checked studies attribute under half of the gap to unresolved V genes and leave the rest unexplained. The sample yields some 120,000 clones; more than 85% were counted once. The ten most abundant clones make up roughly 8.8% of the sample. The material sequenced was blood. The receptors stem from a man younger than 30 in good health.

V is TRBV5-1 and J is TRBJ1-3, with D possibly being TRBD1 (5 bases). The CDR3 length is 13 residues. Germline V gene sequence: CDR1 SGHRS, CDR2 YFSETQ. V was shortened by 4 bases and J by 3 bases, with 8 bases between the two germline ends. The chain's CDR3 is CASSPGLGNTIYF. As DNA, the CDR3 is TGCGCCAGCAGCCCGGGACTTGGAAACACCATATATTTT.

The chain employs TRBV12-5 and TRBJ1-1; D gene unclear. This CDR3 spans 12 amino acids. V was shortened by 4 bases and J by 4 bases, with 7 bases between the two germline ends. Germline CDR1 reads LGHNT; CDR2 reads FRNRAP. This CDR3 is CASGYDSTEAFF. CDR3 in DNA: TGTGCTAGTGGTTACGATTCCACTGAAGCTTTCTTT.

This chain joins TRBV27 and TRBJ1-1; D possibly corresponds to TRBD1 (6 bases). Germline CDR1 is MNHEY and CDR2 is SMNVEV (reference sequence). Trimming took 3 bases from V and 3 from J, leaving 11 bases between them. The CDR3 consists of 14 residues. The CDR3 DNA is TGTGCCAGCAGTTTGGACGACAGGTACACTGAAGCTTTCTTT. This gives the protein CASSLDDRYTEAFF.

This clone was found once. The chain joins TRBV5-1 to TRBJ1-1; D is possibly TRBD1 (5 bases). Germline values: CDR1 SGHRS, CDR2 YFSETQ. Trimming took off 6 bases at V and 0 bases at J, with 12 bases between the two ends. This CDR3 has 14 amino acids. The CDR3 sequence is CASIGTGMNTEAFF. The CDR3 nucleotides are TGCGCCAGCATAGGGACGGGAATGAACACTGAAGCTTTCTTT.

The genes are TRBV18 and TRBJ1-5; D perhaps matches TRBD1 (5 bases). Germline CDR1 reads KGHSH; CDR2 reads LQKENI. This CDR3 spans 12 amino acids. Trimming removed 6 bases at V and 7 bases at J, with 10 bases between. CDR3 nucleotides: TGTGCCAGCTCCCCGGGGGGGCAGCCCCAGCATTTT. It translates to CASSPGGQPQHF.

The CDR3 here is CASSLGKGETQYF. CDR3 sequence (DNA): TGTGCCAGCAGTTTGGGGAAGGGAGAGACCCAGTACTTC. The genes are TRBV12-3 or TRBV12-4 and TRBJ2-5; no firm D call. The ends were cut back, 3 bases at V and 4 bases at J, with 9 bases in the middle. The CDR3 length is 13 residues.

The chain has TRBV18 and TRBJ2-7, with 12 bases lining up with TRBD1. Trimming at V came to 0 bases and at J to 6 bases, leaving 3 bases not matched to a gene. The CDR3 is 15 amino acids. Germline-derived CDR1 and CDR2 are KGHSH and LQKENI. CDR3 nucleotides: TGTGCCAGCTCACCACCCGGGACAGGGGGCCTCGAGCAGTACTTC. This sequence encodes CASSPPGTGGLEQYF.

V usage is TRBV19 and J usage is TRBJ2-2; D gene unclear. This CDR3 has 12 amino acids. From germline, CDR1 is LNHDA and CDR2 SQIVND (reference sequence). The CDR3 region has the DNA TGTGTGACGCAGATAAACACCGGGGAGCTGTTTTTT. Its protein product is CVTQINTGELFF.

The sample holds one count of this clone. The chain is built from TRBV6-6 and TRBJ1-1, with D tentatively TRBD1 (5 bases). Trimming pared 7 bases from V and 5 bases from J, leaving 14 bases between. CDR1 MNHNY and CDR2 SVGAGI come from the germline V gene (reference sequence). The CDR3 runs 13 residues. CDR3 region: CASIEGRVTEAFF. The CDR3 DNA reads TGTGCCAGCATCGAGGGCAGGGTAACTGAAGCTTTCTTT.

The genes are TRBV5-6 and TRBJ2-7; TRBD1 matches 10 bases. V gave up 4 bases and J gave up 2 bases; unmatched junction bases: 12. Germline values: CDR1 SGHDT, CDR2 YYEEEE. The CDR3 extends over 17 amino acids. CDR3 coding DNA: TGTGCCAGCAGCCGTCCCGGGACAGGGGCTAGCCCCTACGAGCAGTACTTC. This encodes CASSRPGTGASPYEQYF.

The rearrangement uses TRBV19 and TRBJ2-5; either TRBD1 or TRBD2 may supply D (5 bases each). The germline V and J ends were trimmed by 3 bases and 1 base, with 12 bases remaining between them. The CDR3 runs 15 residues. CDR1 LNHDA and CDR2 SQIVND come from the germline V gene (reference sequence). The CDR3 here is CASSIEGPPQETQYF. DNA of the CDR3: TGTGCCAGTAGTATCGAGGGGCCTCCCCAAGAGACCCAGTACTTC.

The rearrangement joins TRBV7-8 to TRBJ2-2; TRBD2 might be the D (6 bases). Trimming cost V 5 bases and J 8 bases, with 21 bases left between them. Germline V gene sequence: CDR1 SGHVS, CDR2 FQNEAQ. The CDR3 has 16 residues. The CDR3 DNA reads TGTGCCAGCAGCGTTCAGGGAGGAGGAGTGGCGGGGGAGCTGTTTTTT. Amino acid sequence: CASSVQGGGVAGELFF.

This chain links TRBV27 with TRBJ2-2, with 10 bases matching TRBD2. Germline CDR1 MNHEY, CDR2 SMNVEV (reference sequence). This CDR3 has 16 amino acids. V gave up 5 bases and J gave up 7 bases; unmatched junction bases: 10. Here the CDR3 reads CASSLGSGGGNGELFF. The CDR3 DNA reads TGTGCCAGCAGTCTGGGAAGCGGGGGGGGGAACGGGGAGCTGTTTTTT.

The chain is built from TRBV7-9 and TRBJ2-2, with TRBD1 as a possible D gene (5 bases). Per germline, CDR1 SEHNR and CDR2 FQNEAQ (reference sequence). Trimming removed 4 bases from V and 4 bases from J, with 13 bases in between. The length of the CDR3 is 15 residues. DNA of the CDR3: TGTGCCAGCAGCTCGTACCCAGGGCTCACCGGGGAGCTGTTTTTT. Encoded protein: CASSSYPGLTGELFF.

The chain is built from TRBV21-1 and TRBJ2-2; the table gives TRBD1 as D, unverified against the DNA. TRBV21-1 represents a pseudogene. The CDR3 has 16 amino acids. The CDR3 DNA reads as TGTGCCAGCCTCAGGGACAGGGGGCTTTTTGGCGGGGAGCTGTTTTTT. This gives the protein CASLRDRGLFGGELFF.

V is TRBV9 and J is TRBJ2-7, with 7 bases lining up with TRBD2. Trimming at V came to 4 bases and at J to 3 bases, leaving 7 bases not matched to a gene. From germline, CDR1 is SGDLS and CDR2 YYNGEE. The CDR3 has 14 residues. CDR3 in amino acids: CASSPAASGYEQYF. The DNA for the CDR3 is TGTGCCAGCAGCCCCGCCGCTAGCGGCTACGAGCAGTACTTC. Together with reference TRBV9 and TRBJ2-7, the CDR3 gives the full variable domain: DSGVTQTPKHLITATGQRVTLRCSPRSGDLSVYWYQQSLDQGLQFLIQYYNGEERAKGNILERFSAQQFPDLHSELNLSSLELGDSALYFCASSPAASGYEQYFGPGTRLTVT.

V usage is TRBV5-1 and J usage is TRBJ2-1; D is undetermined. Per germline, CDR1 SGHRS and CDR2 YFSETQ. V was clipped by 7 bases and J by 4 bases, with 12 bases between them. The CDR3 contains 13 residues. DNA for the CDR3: TGCGCCAGCGGGCTAAACGGTTACAATGAGCAGTTCTTC. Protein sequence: CASGLNGYNEQFF.

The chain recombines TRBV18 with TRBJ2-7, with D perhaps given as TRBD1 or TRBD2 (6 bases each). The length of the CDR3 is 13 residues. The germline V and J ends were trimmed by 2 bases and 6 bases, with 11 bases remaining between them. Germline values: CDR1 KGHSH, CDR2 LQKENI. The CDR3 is CASSPGGGSEQYF. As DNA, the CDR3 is TGTGCCAGCTCACCAGGAGGGGGAAGCGAGCAGTACTTC.

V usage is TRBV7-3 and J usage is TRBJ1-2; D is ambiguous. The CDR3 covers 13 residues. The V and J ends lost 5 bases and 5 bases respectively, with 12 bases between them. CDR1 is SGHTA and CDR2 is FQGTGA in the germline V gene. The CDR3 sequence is CASSLGPRYGYTF. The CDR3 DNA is TGTGCCAGCAGCCTAGGGCCGCGGTATGGCTACACCTTC.

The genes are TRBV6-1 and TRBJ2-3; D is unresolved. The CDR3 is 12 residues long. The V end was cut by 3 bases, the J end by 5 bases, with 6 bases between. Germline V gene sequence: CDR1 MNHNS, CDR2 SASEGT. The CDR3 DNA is TGTGCCAGCAGTGAGGACCTAGATACGCAGTATTTT. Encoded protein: CASSEDLDTQYF.

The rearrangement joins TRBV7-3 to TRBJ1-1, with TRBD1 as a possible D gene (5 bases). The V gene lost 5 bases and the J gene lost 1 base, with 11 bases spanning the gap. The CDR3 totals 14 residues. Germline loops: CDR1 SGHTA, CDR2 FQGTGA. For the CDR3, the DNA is TGTGCCAGCAGCCCGGCCCAGGGGAACACTGAAGCTTTCTTT. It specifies CASSPAQGNTEAFF. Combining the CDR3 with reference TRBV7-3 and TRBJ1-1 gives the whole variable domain GAGVSQTPSNKVTEKGKYVELRCDPISGHTALYWYRQSLGQGPEFLIYFQGTGAADDSGLPNDRFFAVRPEGSVSTLKIQRTERGDSAVYLCASSPAQGNTEAFFGQGTRLTVV.

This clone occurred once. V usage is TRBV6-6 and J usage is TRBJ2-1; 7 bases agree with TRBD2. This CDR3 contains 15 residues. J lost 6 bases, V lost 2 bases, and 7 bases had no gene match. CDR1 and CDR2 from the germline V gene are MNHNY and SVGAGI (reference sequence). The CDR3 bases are TGTGCCAGCAGTTACGAAGCGGGAATGGTCAATGAGCAGTTCTTC. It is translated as CASSYEAGMVNEQFF.

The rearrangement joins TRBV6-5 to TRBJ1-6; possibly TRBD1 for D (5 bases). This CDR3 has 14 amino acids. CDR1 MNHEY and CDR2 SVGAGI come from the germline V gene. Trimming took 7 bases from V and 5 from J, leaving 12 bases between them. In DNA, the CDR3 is TGTGCCAGCAACGGACAATTTAATAATTCACCCCTCCACTTT. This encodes CASNGQFNNSPLHF.

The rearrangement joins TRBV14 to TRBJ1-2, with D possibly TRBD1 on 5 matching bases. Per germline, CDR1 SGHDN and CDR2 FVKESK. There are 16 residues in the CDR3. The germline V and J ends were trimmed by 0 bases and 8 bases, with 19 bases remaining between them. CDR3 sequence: CASSQDADIYPEGYTF. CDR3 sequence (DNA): TGTGCCAGCAGCCAAGATGCGGACATCTACCCGGAGGGCTACACCTTC.

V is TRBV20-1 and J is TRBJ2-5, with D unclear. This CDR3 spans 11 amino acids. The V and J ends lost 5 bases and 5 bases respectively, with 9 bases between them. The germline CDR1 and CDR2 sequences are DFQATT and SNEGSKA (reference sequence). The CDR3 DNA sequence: TGCAGTGCTGCCCCCCGTGAGACCCAGTACTTC. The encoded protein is CSAAPRETQYF.

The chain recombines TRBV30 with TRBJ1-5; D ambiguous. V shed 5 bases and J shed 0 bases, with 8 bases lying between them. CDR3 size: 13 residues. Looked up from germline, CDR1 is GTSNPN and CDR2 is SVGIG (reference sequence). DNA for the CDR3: TGTGCCTGGGGTAGAGCTAGCAATCAGCCCCAGCATTTT. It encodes CAWGRASNQPQHF. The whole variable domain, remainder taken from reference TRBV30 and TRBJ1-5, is SQTIHQWPATLVQPVGSPLSLECTVEGTSNPNLYWYRQAAGRGLQLLFYSVGIGQISSEVPQNLSASRPQDRQFILSSKKLLLSDSGFYLCAWGRASNQPQHFGDGTRLSIL.

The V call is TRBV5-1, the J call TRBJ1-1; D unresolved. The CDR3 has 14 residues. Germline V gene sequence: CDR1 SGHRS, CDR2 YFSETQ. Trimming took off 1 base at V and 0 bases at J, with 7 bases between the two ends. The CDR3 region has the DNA TGCGCCAGCAGCTTGTCCCTCATGAACACTGAAGCTTTCTTT. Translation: CASSLSLMNTEAFF.

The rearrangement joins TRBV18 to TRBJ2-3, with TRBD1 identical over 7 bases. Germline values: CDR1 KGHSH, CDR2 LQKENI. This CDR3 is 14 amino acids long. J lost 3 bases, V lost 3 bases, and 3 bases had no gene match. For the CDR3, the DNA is TGTGCCAGCTCACCGGACAGGTTAACAGATACGCAGTATTTT. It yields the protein CASSPDRLTDTQYF.

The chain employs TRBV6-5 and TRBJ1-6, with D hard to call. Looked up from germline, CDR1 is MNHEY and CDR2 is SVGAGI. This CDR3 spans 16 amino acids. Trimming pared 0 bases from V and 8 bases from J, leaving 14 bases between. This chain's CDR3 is CASSYSSRGSYSPLHF. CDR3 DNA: TGTGCCAGCAGTTACTCGAGTCGTGGGTCATATTCACCCCTCCACTTT.

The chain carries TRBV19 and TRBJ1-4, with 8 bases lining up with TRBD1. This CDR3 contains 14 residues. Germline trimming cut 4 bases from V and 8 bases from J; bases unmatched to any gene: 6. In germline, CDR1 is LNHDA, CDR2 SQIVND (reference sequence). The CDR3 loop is CASSSGTGKEKLFF. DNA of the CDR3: TGTGCCAGTAGTAGCGGGACAGGAAAAGAAAAACTGTTTTTT.

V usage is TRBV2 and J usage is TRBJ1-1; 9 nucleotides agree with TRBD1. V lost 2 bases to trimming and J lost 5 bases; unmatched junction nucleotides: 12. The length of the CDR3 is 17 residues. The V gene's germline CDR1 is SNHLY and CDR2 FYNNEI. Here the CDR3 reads CASSEWDRDGLRTEAFF. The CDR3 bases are TGTGCCAGCAGTGAATGGGACAGGGACGGATTGAGGACTGAAGCTTTCTTT.